Below, 25 T cell receptor beta chains from the same sample are listed, as sequenced in a study of Ad26.COV2.S vaccination and SARS-CoV-2 variants. Only in-frame clones appear in the TCRdb table, and some are missing; sequencing was by immunoSEQ multiplex PCR. The sample has almost 400,000 clones, approximately 89% seen once. Noted treatment: some 20 received Ad26.COV2.S at low or high dose, single or two shots; several received placebo; per-sample allocation not given. Material that was analyzed had been drawn on day 63 after the first vaccine or placebo injection. The sequencing here drew on peripheral blood, taken in a trial of Ad26.COV2.S vaccine versus placebo. These receptors originate from a person aged 18 to 59 who received the Ad26.COV2.S COVID-19 vaccine or a placebo.

This chain links TRBV7-2 with TRBJ1-4; D possibly corresponds to TRBD1 (5 bases). The CDR3 runs to 15 residues. V was trimmed by 5 bases and J by 7 bases, leaving 17 bases between them. The germline V gene encodes CDR1 SGHTA and CDR2 FQGNSA. The CDR3 sequence: CASSASGRWGEKLFF. The CDR3 coding sequence is TGTGCCAGCAGCGCGTCGGGACGCTGGGGTGAAAAACTGTTTTTT.

V gene TRBV19 combines with J gene TRBJ2-7; 9 nucleotides match TRBD2. CDR3 size: 14 residues. J gave up 2 bases and V 6 bases, and 5 bases lay outside the gene matches. Germline V gene data show CDR1 as LNHDA and CDR2 as SQIVND (reference sequence). This CDR3 reads CASSLAGAPYEQYF. DNA of the CDR3: TGTGCCAGTAGCTTAGCGGGGGCCCCCTACGAGCAGTACTTC.

The J gene is TRBJ2-7, the V gene TRBV7-2; D is possibly TRBD2 (5 bases). Deletions cut 5 bases from V and 5 bases from J, with 7 bases between. This CDR3 spans 11 amino acids. The germline V gene has CDR1 SGHTA and CDR2 FQGNSA. CDR3 amino acids: CASSPGNEQYF. The CDR3, as DNA: TGTGCCAGCAGCCCGGGGAACGAGCAGTACTTC. The whole variable domain, filled in from reference TRBV7-2 and TRBJ2-7, reads GAGVSQSPSNKVTEKGKDVELRCDPISGHTALYWYRQSLGQGLEFLIYFQGNSAPDKSGLPSDRFSAERTGGSVSTLTIQRTQQEDSAVYLCASSPGNEQYFGPGTRLTVT.

The rearrangement joins TRBV9 to TRBJ2-1; 9 bases map to TRBD2. The CDR3 totals 15 residues. V shed 3 bases, J shed 6 bases, and the junction held 7 bases outside the gene matches. Germline values: CDR1 SGDLS, CDR2 YYNGEE. CDR3 protein: CASSDGLAPSNEQFF. In DNA form, the CDR3 reads TGTGCCAGCAGCGATGGACTAGCGCCCTCCAATGAGCAGTTCTTC. Using reference TRBV9 and TRBJ2-1 for the parts outside the CDR3, the full variable domain is DSGVTQTPKHLITATGQRVTLRCSPRSGDLSVYWYQQSLDQGLQFLIQYYNGEERAKGNILERFSAQQFPDLHSELNLSSLELGDSALYFCASSDGLAPSNEQFFGPGTRLTVL.

The V call is TRBV9, the J call TRBJ1-2, with D possibly matching TRBD1 (5 bases). Trimming stripped 2 bases from V and 3 bases from J, with 17 bases between. Germline values: CDR1 SGDLS, CDR2 YYNGEE. This CDR3 is built from 16 residues. The CDR3 DNA is TGTGCCAGCAGCGTTGGAGGGGCTATAGGAGACTATGGCTACACCTTC. Translation: CASSVGGAIGDYGYTF.

The chain couples TRBV11-2 to TRBJ1-3, with 7 bases identical to TRBD1. V trimming: 5 bases; J trimming: 1 base; junction bases outside the gene matches: 5. CDR1 and CDR2 from the germline V gene are SGHAT and FQNNGV. The CDR3 runs to 15 residues. The CDR3 protein is CASSMTGSSGNTIYF. The CDR3 coding sequence is TGTGCCAGCAGCATGACAGGGTCGTCTGGAAACACCATATATTTT.

The rearrangement joins TRBV19 to TRBJ1-3; D possibly corresponds to TRBD1 (6 bases). Germline V lookup: CDR1 LNHDA, CDR2 SQIVND (reference sequence). The CDR3 is 16 residues long. Trimming took 3 bases from V and 0 from J, leaving 12 bases between them. CDR3 in DNA: TGTGCCAGTAGTATCGGGGGCGAACGCTCTGGAAACACCATATATTTT. Protein sequence: CASSIGGERSGNTIYF.

The genes are TRBV27 and TRBJ2-7; 7 nucleotides agree with TRBD2. The germline V gene has CDR1 MNHEY and CDR2 SMNVEV (reference sequence). The CDR3 length is 15 residues. V shed 1 base and J 4 bases; nucleotides not matched to a gene: 7. The CDR3 DNA reads TGTGCCAGCAGTTTATGGGCGGGAGCGGAGTACGAGCAGTACTTC. Translation: CASSLWAGAEYEQYF.

The chain uses TRBV9 and TRBJ2-1; TRBD2 is a possible D gene (6 bases). CDR1 is SGDLS, CDR2 YYNGEE, per germline. The CDR3 sequence is 17 residues long. The V and J ends lost 4 bases and 2 bases respectively, with 19 bases between them. The CDR3 spells CASSLRVGEVPYNEQFF. CDR3 DNA: TGTGCCAGCAGCCTCCGGGTCGGGGAGGTTCCCTACAATGAGCAGTTCTTC.

The J gene is TRBJ1-2, the V gene TRBV29-1, with TRBD1 matching 12 bases. CDR3 length: 15 amino acids. Germline trimming cut 7 bases from V and 7 bases from J; bases unmatched to any gene: 13. Germline lookup yields CDR1 SQVTM and CDR2 ANQGSEA. Written as DNA, the CDR3 is TGCAGCGCCACCGGGACAGGGGGCTTTTCGGGTGGCTACACCTTC. This codes for CSATGTGGFSGGYTF.

The chain is built from TRBV6-5 and TRBJ1-1; D is undetermined. Germline loops: CDR1 MNHEY, CDR2 SVGAGI. This CDR3 has 11 residues. V was cut by 10 bases and J by 3 bases, with 9 bases left in between. In nucleotides, the CDR3 is TGTGCCACCATAGTCTACACTGAAGCTTTCTTT. Protein product: CATIVYTEAFF.

This chain links TRBV4-1 with TRBJ2-7; no clear D. The CDR3 spans 14 residues. From germline, CDR1 is MGHRA and CDR2 YSYEKL. V was trimmed by 0 bases and J by 9 bases, leaving 15 bases between them. CDR3 sequence (DNA): TGCGCCAGCAGCCAAGATAAAACCTCCCCGGGGCAGTACTTC. It yields the protein CASSQDKTSPGQYF.

The rearrangement joins TRBV6-5 to TRBJ2-2; 13 bases match TRBD2. The CDR3 is 15 residues long. Trimming at V came to 9 bases and at J to 2 bases, leaving 3 bases not matched to a gene. Germline lookup yields CDR1 MNHEY and CDR2 SVGAGI. The CDR3 sequence: CASRTSGRNTGELFF. CDR3 sequence (DNA): TGTGCCAGTAGGACTAGCGGGAGAAACACCGGGGAGCTGTTTTTT.

CDR3 DNA: TGCGCCAGCAGCCAAGCGACTAGCCCCAACAATGAGCAGTTCTTC. This encodes CASSQATSPNNEQFF. This sequence joins TRBV4-1 and TRBJ2-1; 7 bases agree with TRBD2. The ends lost 1 base at V and 5 bases at J; junction bases unmatched: 5. The CDR3 is 15 residues long. Germline CDR1 is MGHRA and CDR2 is YSYEKL.

The CDR3 spells CASSQGTANYGYTF. The CDR3 bases are TGTGCCAGCAGCCAAGGGACAGCTAACTATGGCTACACCTTC. The V and J genes are TRBV6-5 and TRBJ1-2; 7 bases are shared with TRBD1. Germline lookup yields CDR1 MNHEY and CDR2 SVGAGI. The CDR3 extends over 14 amino acids. V lost 6 bases to trimming and J lost 0 bases; unmatched junction nucleotides: 4.

This chain connects TRBV12-5 to TRBJ2-5, with 10 bases lining up with TRBD1. The CDR3 sequence is 16 residues long. The germline V gene has CDR1 LGHNT and CDR2 FRNRAP. Unmatched junction bases numbered 7, after V lost 3 bases and J lost 3 bases. The CDR3 loop reads CASGFVPGTGEETQYF. The DNA of the CDR3 is TGTGCTAGTGGTTTCGTTCCCGGGACAGGGGAAGAGACCCAGTACTTC.

This chain links TRBV6-1 with TRBJ2-1, with 8 bases fitting TRBD1. The CDR3 sequence is 15 residues long. J was trimmed by 7 bases and V by 1 base; bases with no gene match: 6. Per germline, CDR1 MNHNS and CDR2 SASEGT. As DNA, the CDR3 is TGTGCCAGCAGTGAAGTCCCGACAGGGGTGAATGAGCAGTTCTTC. Encoded protein: CASSEVPTGVNEQFF.

The J gene is TRBJ2-3, the V gene TRBV28; D uncertain. The CDR3 is 11 amino acids. V lost 5 bases and J lost 6, with 6 bases in between. Germline CDR1 reads MDHEN; CDR2 reads SYDVKM. This chain's CDR3 is CASSVGDTQYF. CDR3 DNA sequence: TGTGCCAGCAGTGTGGGGGATACGCAGTATTTT. The full variable domain, completed using reference TRBV28 and TRBJ2-3, is DVKVTQSSRYLVKRTGEKVFLECVQDMDHENMFWYRQDPGLGLRLIYFSYDVKMKEKGDIPEGYSVSREKKERFSLILESASTNQTSMYLCASSVGDTQYFGPGTRLTVL.

This chain uses TRBV28 with TRBJ2-7; 10 bases agree with TRBD2. The ends lost 8 bases at V and 5 bases at J; junction bases unmatched: 9. Germline CDR1 and CDR2: MDHEN and SYDVKM. The CDR3 is 14 amino acids. For the CDR3, the DNA is TGTGCCAGCGTGGCTAGCGGGAGTATACACGAGCAGTACTTC. Its translation: CASVASGSIHEQYF.

J is TRBJ1-2 and V is TRBV5-1; no clear D gene. Between the trimmed V and J ends, which lost 7 bases and 1 base, there was a span of 2 bases. Germline lookup yields CDR1 SGHRS and CDR2 YFSETQ. The CDR3 consists of 10 residues. The CDR3 region has the DNA TGCGCCAGCTATAACTATGGCTACACCTTC. Translation gives CASYNYGYTF.

The chain links TRBV9 to TRBJ2-3, with D hard to call. The germline V gene encodes CDR1 SGDLS and CDR2 YYNGEE. V lost 0 bases and J 1 base, leaving 9 bases between the germline ends. CDR3 length: 15 amino acids. The CDR3 DNA follows: TGTGCCAGCAGCGTAGTGGACGAAGGCACAGATACGCAGTATTTT. It specifies CASSVVDEGTDTQYF.

This clone was seen a single time. The chain employs TRBV28 and TRBJ1-4; tentative D call: TRBD1 (5 bases). Germline values: CDR1 MDHEN, CDR2 SYDVKM. Trimming took off 5 bases at V and 8 bases at J, with 12 bases between the two ends. This CDR3 is built from 13 residues. The CDR3 region is CASSRGREEKLFF. The CDR3 DNA follows: TGTGCCAGCAGTCGGGGACGGGAGGAAAAACTGTTTTTT.

This chain connects TRBV10-2 to TRBJ2-1; TRBD1 matches 11 bases. The V and J ends lost 5 bases and 5 bases, in that order; junction bases with no gene match: 5. Germline V gene lookup returns CDR1 WSHSY and CDR2 SAAADI. The CDR3 loop spans 15 amino acids. This chain's CDR3 is CASSWTGGFDNEQFF. The CDR3 DNA reads as TGCGCCAGCAGTTGGACAGGGGGCTTCGACAATGAGCAGTTCTTC.

The chain uses TRBV10-3 and TRBJ1-1; no clear D gene. Germline lookup yields CDR1 ENHRY and CDR2 SYGVKD. This CDR3 comprises 13 residues. V lost 3 bases and J 3 bases, leaving 8 bases between the germline ends. The CDR3 nucleotides are TGTGCCATCAGTGACAACAGAGACACTGAAGCTTTCTTT. Translation gives CAISDNRDTEAFF.

The J gene is TRBJ1-2, the V gene TRBV27, with 10 positions matching TRBD1. The length of the CDR3 is 16 residues. Trimming took 5 bases from V and 4 from J; bases not matched to a gene: 10. Germline CDR1 is MNHEY and CDR2 is SMNVEV (reference sequence). Here the CDR3 DNA reads TGTGCCAGCAGTGGGCCGGGACAGGGGCCAGCCTATGGCTACACCTTC. The encoded protein is CASSGPGQGPAYGYTF.